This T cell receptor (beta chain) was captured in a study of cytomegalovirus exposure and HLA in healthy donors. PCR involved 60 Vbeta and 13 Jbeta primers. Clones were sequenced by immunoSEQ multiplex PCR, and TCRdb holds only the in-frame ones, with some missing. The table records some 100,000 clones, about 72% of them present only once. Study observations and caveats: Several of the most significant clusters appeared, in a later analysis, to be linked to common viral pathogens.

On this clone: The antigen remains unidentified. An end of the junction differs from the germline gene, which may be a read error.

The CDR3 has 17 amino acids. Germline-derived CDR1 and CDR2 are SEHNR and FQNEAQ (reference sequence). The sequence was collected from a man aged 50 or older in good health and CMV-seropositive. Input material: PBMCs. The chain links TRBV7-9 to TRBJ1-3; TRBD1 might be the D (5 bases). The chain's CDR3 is CSSSFPGRGSSGNTIYF. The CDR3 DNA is TGTTCCAGCAGCTTTCCCGGGAGGGGAAGCTCTGGAAACACCATATATTTT.